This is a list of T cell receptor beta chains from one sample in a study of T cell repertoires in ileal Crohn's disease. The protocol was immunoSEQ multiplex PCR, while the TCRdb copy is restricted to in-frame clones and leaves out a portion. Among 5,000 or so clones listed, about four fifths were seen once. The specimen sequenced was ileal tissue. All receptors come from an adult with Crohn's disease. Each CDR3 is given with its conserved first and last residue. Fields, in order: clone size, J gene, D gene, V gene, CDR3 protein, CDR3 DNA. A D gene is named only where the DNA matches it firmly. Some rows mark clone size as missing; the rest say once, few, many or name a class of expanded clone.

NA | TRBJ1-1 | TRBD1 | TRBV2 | CASSGGQYTEAFF | TGTGCCAGCAGCGGGGGACAGTACACTGAAGCTTTCTTT
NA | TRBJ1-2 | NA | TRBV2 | CASRRQGYGYTF | TGTGCCAGCCGTAGGCAGGGTTATGGCTACACCTTC
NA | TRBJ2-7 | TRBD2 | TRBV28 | CASSLLGGRSSYEQYF | TGTGCCAGCAGTTTATTAGGCGGGAGAAGCTCCTACGAGCAGTACTTC
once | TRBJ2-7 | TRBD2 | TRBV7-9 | CASSFTASSGADRSYEQYF | TGTGCCAGCAGCTTTACAGCGAGTAGCGGGGCAGATAGGTCCTACGAGCAGTACTTC
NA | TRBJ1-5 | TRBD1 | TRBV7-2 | CASSEGTGANQPQHF | TGTGCCAGCAGCGAAGGGACAGGAGCCAATCAGCCCCAGCATTTT
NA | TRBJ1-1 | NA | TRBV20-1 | CRAGADEAFF | TGCCGAGCAGGGGCTGATGAAGCTTTCTTT
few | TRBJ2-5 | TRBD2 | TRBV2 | CASSEAGGLQETQYF | TGTGCCAGCAGTGAGGCGGGAGGGTTACAAGAGACCCAGTACTTC
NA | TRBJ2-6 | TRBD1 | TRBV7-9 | CASSPQGAGANVLTF | TGTGCCAGCAGTCCACAGGGGGCTGGGGCCAACGTCCTGACTTTC
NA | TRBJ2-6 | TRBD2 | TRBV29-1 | CSVDARGAGANVLTF | TGCAGCGTAGACGCTCGGGGGGCTGGGGCCAACGTCCTGACTTTC
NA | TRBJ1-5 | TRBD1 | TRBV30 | CAWSAGQGYSNQPQHF | TGTGCCTGGAGTGCCGGACAGGGGTATAGCAATCAGCCCCAGCATTTT
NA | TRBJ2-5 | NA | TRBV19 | CASSWRGLGETQYF | TGTGCCAGTAGTTGGCGGGGGCTAGGAGAGACCCAGTACTTC
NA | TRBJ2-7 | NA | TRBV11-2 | CARGRGSPYEQYF | TGTGCCAGGGGAAGAGGGAGCCCCTACGAGCAGTACTTC
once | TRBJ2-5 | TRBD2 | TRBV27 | CASSLFSGGAQETQYF | TGTGCCAGCAGTTTATTTAGCGGGGGGGCACAAGAGACCCAGTACTTC
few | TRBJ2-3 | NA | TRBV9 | CASSVEASSTDTQYF | TGTGCCAGCAGCGTAGAGGCTAGTAGCACAGATACGCAGTATTTT
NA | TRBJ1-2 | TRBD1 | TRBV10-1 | CASSPTGFYGYTF | TGCGCCAGCAGCCCGACAGGGTTCTATGGCTACACCTTC
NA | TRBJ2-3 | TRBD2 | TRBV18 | CASSPSTSGSHTHTDTQYF | TGTGCCAGCTCACCATCCACTAGCGGGTCACACACACACACAGATACGCAGTATTTT
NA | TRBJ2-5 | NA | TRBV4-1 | CASSRPGSQETQYF | TGCGCCAGCAGCCGGCCGGGGTCCCAAGAGACCCAGTACTTC
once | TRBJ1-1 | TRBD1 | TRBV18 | CASSNTGGPIETAFF | TGTGCCAGCTCAAACACAGGGGGCCCAATAGAGACGGCTTTCTTT
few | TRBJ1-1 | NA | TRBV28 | CASNWSQGPRNTEAFF | TGTGCCAGCAATTGGTCGCAGGGGCCACGGAACACTGAAGCTTTCTTT
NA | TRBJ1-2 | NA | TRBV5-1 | CASSLAASGGGYTF | TGCGCCAGCAGCTTGGCCGCCAGCGGAGGTGGCTACACCTTC
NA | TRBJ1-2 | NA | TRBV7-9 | CASSLITGANYGYTF | TGTGCCAGCAGCTTAATAACAGGCGCTAACTATGGCTACACCTTC
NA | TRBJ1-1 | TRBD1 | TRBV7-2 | CASSTRGPMNTEAFF | TGTGCCAGCAGCACCAGGGGGCCCATGAACACTGAAGCTTTCTTT
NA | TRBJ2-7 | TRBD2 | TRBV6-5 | CASSSPGGRTYEQYF | TGTGCCAGCAGTAGCCCGGGGGGTAGGACTTACGAGCAGTACTTC
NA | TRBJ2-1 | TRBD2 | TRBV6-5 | CASSYGRGGHNEQFF | TGTGCCAGCAGTTACGGGCGGGGGGGCCACAATGAGCAGTTCTTC
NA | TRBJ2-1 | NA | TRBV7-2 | CASSLGVEGVIFEQFF | TGTGCCAGCAGCTTAGGCGTTGAGGGAGTGATATTTGAGCAGTTCTTC
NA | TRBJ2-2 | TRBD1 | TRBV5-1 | CASSLSRTGNTGELFF | TGCGCCAGCAGCTTGTCACGGACAGGGAACACCGGGGAGCTGTTTTTT
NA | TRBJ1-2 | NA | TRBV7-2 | CASSLVLAGYGYTF | TGTGCCAGCAGCTTAGTTTTGGCAGGGTACGGCTACACCTTC
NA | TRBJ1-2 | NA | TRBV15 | CATSRDRLNNYGYTF | TGTGCCACCAGCAGAGATCGACTAAATAACTATGGCTACACCTTC
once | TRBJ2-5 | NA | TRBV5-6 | CASNPDSQETQYF | TGTGCCAGCAACCCCGACAGTCAAGAGACCCAGTACTTC
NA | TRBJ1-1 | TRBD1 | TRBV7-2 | CASSLFGGGQGAEAFF | TGTGCCAGCAGCTTATTCGGCGGAGGACAGGGGGCTGAAGCTTTCTTT
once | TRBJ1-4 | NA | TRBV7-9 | CASSLEQVRKLFF | TGTGCCAGCAGCTTAGAACAGGTGCGAAAACTGTTTTTT
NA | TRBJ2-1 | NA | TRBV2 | CASGGQSYNEQFF | TGTGCCAGCGGAGGACAGTCCTACAATGAGCAGTTCTTC
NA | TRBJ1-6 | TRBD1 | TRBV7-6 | CASSSTPAGGYNSPLHF | TGTGCCAGCAGCTCAACCCCCGCAGGGGGCTATAATTCACCCCTCCACTTT
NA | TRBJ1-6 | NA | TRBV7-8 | CASSRFGGPLLNSPLHF | TGTGCCAGCAGCCGGTTCGGGGGGCCATTATTAAATTCACCCCTCCACTTT
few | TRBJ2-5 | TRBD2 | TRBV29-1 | CSVGGVGQTQYF | TGCAGCGTCGGGGGGGTCGGGCAGACCCAGTACTTC
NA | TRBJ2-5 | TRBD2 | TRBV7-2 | CASSSGGARETQYF | TGTGCCAGCTCCAGCGGGGGGGCGCGGGAGACCCAGTACTTC
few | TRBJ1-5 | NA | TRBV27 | CASSKQGYNQPQHF | TGTGCCAGCAGTAAACAGGGATACAATCAGCCCCAGCATTTT
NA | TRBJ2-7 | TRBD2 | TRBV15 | CATSRGGGRIEQYF | TGTGCCACCAGCAGAGGAGGCGGGAGGATCGAGCAGTACTTC
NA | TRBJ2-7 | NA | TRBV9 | CASSASIQGWGPRAGEQYF | TGTGCCAGCAGCGCCAGCATTCAGGGCTGGGGGCCCCGAGCGGGGGAGCAGTACTTC
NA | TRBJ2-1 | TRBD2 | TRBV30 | CAGSRDSGRAEQFF | TGTGCCGGGTCCAGGGATAGCGGGAGGGCGGAGCAGTTCTTC
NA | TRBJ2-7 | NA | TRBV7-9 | CASSLDTSSYEQYF | TGTGCCAGCAGCTTGGACACGAGCTCCTACGAGCAGTACTTC
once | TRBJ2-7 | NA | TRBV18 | CASSPPAGSSYEQYF | TGTGCCAGCTCACCCCCTGCGGGCAGCTCCTACGAGCAGTACTTC
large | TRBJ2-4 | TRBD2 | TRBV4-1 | CASSQDFPAGTDIQYF | TGCGCCAGCAGCCAAGATTTCCCAGCGGGAACGGACATTCAGTACTTC
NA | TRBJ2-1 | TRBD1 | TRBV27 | CASKGQGYNEQFF | TGTGCCAGCAAGGGACAGGGTTACAATGAGCAGTTCTTC
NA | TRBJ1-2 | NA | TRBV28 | CASTKSRARIGGYTF | TGTGCCAGCACGAAATCCAGGGCCAGGATAGGTGGCTACACCTTC
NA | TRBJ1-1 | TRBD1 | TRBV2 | CASGDSPGEAFF | TGTGCCAGCGGGGACAGTCCAGGCGAGGCTTTCTTT
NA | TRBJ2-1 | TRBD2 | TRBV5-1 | CASSLIAGGNYNEQFF | TGCGCCAGCAGCTTGATAGCGGGAGGTAACTACAATGAGCAGTTCTTC